Sequencing of this T cell receptor (beta chain) was carried out in a study of OX40 agonist ivuxolimab in advanced cancers. Study information: The group had a mean age of about 60 years, ranged from 23 to 79, and was 80% to 85% male.

Study observations and caveats: Expanded clones tended on average to be more numerous among CD8+ T cells than CD4+. The study observed clonal expansion of CD4+ and CD8+ blood T cells by week 6 at 0.1 to 3.0 mg/kg.

TCRdb keeps only in-frame clones here, not all; method: immunoSEQ multiplex PCR. The sample lists almost 70,000 clones, about nine tenths occurring once. V was pared by 4 bases and J by 6 bases, with 14 bases of the junction left unmatched. Looked up from germline, CDR1 is MDHEN and CDR2 is SYDVKM. This CDR3 contains 16 residues. Concerning this clone itself: Its target is unknown.

This TCR was recovered from an adult with an advanced solid tumor such as melanoma, head and neck, liver or kidney cancer. The specimen was CD4+ or CD8+ T cells sorted from blood, collected in a trial of the OX40 agonist ivuxolimab. The chain combines TRBV28 with TRBJ1-2; 7 bases are shared with TRBD1. The CDR3 region is CASSYQGTELFNGYTF. The CDR3 nucleotides read TGTGCCAGCAGTTACCAGGGGACAGAGTTATTTAATGGCTACACCTTC.